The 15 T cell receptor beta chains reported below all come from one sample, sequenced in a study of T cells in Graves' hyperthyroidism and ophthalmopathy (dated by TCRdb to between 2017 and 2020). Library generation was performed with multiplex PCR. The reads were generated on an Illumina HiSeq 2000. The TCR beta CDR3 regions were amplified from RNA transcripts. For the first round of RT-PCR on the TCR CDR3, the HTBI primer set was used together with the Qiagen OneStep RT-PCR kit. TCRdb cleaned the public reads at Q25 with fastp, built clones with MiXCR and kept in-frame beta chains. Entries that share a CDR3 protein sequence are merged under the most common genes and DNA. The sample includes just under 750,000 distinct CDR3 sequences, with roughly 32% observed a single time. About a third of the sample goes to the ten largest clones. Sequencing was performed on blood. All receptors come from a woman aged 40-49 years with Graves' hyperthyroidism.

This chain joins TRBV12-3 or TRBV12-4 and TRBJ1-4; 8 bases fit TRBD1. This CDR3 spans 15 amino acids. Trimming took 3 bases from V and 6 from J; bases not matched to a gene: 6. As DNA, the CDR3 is TGTGCCAGCAGTTTCCCCGGACAGGGACATGAAAAACTGTTTTTT. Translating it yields CASSFPGQGHEKLFF.

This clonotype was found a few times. The CDR3 bases are TGTGCCAGCAGCCCCTCCAGGGGTGAAATCGGGGAGCTGTTTTTT. Protein product: CASSPSRGEIGELFF. The gene calls are TRBV7-2 and TRBJ2-2, with TRBD1 as a possible D gene (6 bases). The CDR3 spans 15 residues. V was trimmed by 5 bases and J by 7 bases, leaving 17 bases between them. The germline gives CDR1 SGHTA, CDR2 FQGNSA.

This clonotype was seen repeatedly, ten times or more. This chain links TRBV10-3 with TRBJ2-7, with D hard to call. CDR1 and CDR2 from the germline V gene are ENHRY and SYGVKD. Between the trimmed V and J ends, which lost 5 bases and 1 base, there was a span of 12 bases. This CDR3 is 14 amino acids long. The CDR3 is CAISTPDGSYEQYF. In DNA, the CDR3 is TGTGCCATCAGTACACCGGACGGTTCCTACGAGCAGTACTTC.

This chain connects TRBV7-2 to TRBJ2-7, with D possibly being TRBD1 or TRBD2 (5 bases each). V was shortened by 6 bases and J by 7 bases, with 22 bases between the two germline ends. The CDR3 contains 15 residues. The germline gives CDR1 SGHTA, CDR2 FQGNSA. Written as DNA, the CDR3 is TGTGCCAGCAGTGTGGGACGGACGGGATCCAATGAGCAGTACTTC. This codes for CASSVGRTGSNEQYF.

CDR3 residues: CASTKTGRNTGIQPQHF. CDR3 DNA: TGTGCCAGTACCAAGACAGGGAGGAATACTGGAATCCAGCCCCAGCATTTT. The genes are TRBV19 and TRBJ1-5; 7 nucleotides align to TRBD1. The V and J ends lost 7 bases and 7 bases, in that order; junction bases with no gene match: 19. Germline V gives CDR1 LNHDA, CDR2 SQIVND (reference sequence). This CDR3 has 17 residues.

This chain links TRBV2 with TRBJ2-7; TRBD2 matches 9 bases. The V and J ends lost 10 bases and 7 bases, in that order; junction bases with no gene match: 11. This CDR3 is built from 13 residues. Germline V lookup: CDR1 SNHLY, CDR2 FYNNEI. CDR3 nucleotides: TGTGCCACCGGCGGGGGGGCCACCGGGGAGCAGTACTTC. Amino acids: CATGGGATGEQYF.

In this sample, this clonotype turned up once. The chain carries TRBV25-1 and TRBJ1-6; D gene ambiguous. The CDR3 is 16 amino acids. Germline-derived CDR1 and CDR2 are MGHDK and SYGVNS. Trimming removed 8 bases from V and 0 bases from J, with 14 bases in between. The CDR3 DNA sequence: TGTGCCAGCCAAACCCCCGGGAGCTCCTATAATTCACCCCTCCACTTT. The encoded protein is CASQTPGSSYNSPLHF.

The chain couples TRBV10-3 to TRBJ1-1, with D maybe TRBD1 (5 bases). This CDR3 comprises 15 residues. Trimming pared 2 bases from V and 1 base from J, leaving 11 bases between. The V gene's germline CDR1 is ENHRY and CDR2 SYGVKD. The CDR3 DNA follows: TGTGCCATCAGTGAGAGAGCGGGGGGGAACACTGAAGCTTTCTTT. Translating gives CAISERAGGNTEAFF.

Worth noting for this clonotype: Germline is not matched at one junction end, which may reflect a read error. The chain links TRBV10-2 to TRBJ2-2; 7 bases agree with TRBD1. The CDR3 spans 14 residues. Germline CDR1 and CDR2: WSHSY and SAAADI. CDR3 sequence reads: CASSRDSATGELFF. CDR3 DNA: TGTGCCAGCAGCCGGGACAGCGCCACCGGGGAGCTGTTTTTT.

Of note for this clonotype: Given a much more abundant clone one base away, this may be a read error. The CDR3 is CASSWSKNTGQYF. Here the CDR3 DNA reads TGTGCCAGCAGCTGGAGCAAAAATACCGGGCAGTACTTC. The chain links TRBV7-9 to TRBJ2-7; D is undetermined. Trimming took 4 bases from V and 9 from J, leaving 16 bases between them. Germline V gives CDR1 SEHNR, CDR2 FQNEAQ (reference sequence). The length of the CDR3 is 13 residues. Full variable domain (missing parts from reference TRBV7-9 and TRBJ2-7): DTGVSQNPRHKITKRGQNVTFRCDPISEHNRLYWYRQTLGQGPEFLTYFQNEAQLEKSRLLSDRFSAERPKGSFSTLEIQRTEQGDSAMYLCASSWSKNTGQYFGPGTRLTVT.

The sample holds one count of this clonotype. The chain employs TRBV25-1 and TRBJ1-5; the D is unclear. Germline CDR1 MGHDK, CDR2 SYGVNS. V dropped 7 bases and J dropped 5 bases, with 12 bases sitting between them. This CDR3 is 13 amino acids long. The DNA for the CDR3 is TGTGCCAGCACGGGAAGGGATTATCAGCCCCAGCATTTT. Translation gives CASTGRDYQPQHF.

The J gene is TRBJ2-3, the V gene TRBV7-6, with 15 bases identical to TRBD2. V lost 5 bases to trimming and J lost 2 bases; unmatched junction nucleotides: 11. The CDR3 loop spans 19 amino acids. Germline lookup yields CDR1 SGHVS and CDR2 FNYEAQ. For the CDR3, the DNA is TGTGCCAGCAGCCCCGGACTAGCGGGGGGGCTCTCTGTCACAGATACGCAGTATTTT. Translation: CASSPGLAGGLSVTDTQYF.

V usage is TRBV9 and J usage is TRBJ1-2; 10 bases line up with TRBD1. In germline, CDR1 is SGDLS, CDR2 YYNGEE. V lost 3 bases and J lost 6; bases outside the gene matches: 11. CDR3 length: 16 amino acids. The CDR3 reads CASSAHRDRGFDGYTF. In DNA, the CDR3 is TGTGCCAGCAGCGCCCACCGGGACAGGGGATTTGATGGCTACACCTTC.

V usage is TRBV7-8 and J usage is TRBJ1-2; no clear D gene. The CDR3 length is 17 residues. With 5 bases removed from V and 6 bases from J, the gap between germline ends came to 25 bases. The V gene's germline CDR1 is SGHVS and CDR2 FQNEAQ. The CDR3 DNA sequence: TGTGCCAGCAGCCCCCGACGTCCGACCCACTCGTCGGATGGCTACACCTTC. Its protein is CASSPRRPTHSSDGYTF.

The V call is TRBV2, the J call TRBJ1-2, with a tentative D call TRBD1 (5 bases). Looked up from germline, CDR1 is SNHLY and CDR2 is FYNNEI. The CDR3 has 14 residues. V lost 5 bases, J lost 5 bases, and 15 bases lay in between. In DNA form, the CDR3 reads TGTGCCAGCAGTAAGGACACTCCCGCTTATGGCTACACCTTC. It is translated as CASSKDTPAYGYTF.